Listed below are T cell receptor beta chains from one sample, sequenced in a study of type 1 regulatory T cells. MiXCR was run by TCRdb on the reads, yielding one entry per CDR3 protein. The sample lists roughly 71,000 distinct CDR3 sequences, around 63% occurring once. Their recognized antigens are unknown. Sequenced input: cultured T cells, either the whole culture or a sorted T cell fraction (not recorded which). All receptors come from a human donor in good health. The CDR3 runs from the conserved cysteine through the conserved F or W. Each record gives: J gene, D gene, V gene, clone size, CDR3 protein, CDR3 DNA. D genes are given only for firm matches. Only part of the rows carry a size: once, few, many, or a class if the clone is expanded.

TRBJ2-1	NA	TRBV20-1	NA	CSAQMPGARGYNEQFF	TGCAGTGCGCAAATGCCAGGGGCGCGGGGCTACAATGAGCAGTTCTTC
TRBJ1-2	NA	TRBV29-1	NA	CSVEGLIKNRANYGYTF	TGCAGCGTTGAAGGCTTAATTAAGAATCGAGCTAACTATGGCTACACCTTC
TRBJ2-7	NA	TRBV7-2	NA	CASSLGALAMSYEQYF	TGTGCCAGCAGCTTAGGTGCGCTAGCCATGTCGTACGAGCAGTACTTC
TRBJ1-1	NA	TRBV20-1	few	CSARDPRENTEAFF	TGCAGTGCTAGAGATCCGAGGGAGAACACTGAAGCTTTCTTT
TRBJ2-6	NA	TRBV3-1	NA	CASSQDAVRLSGANVLTF	TGTGCCAGCAGCCAAGATGCCGTCCGGCTCTCTGGGGCCAACGTCCTGACTTTC
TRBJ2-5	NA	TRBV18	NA	CASSPLSSQETQYF	TGTGCCAGCTCACCACTTTCATCTCAAGAGACCCAGTACTTC
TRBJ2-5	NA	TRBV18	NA	CASSPGRTEETQYF	TGTGCCAGCTCACCAGGCAGGACAGAAGAGACCCAGTACTTC
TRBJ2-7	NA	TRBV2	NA	CASSELPRADEQYF	TGTGCCAGCAGTGAATTGCCCAGGGCGGACGAGCAGTACTTC
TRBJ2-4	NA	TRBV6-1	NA	CASSEIEVGIQYF	TGTGCCAGCAGTGAAATAGAAGTTGGCATTCAGTACTTC
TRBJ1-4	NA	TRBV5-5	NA	CASRMTTGATNEKQFF	TGTGCCAGCAGAATGACGACAGGCGCAACTAATGAAAAACAGTTTTTT
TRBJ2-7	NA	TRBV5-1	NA	CASRFAIPSSYEQYF	TGCGCCAGCAGATTCGCTATTCCGAGCTCCTACGAGCAGTACTTC
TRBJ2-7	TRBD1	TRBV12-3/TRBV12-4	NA	CASSLLPGQGSYEQYF	TGTGCCAGCAGTTTACTGCCAGGACAGGGTTCCTACGAGCAGTACTTC
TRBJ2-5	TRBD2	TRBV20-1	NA	CSANSGRAGDQYF	TGCAGTGCTAATAGCGGGAGGGCCGGGGACCAGTACTTC
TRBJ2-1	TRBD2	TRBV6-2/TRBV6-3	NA	CASSETSGRTNEQFF	TGTGCCAGCAGTGAGACTAGCGGGAGGACCAATGAGCAGTTCTTC
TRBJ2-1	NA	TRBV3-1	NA	CASSPKLGGGEQFF	TGTGCCAGCAGCCCAAAGTTGGGGGGCGGTGAGCAGTTCTTC
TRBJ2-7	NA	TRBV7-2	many	CASSFDLPSYEQYF	TGTGCCAGCAGCTTCGACTTACCCTCCTACGAGCAGTACTTC
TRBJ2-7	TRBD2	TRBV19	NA	CASSSREGLANEQYF	TGTGCCAGTAGTTCTCGGGAGGGCCTTGCGAACGAGCAGTACTTC
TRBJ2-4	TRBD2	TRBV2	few	CASRTRAAGAKNIQYF	TGTGCCAGCAGGACCAGGGCAGCGGGAGCTAAAAACATTCAGTACTTC
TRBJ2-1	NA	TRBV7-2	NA	CASSLWGRGDEQFF	TGTGCCAGCAGCTTATGGGGTAGAGGCGATGAGCAGTTCTTC
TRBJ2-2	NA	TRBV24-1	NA	CATSDASSGELFF	TGTGCCACCAGTGACGCTAGCTCCGGGGAGCTGTTTTTT
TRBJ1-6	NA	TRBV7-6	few	CASSLVSGGNSPLHF	TGTGCCAGCAGCTTAGTTTCGGGTGGGAATTCACCCCTCCACTTT
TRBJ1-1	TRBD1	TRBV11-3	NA	CASSSGTDTEAFF	TGTGCCAGCAGTTCCGGGACAGACACTGAAGCTTTCTTT
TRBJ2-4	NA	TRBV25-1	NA	CASSESPQALAKNIQYF	TGTGCCAGCAGTGAATCCCCCCAGGCCTTGGCCAAAAACATTCAGTACTTC
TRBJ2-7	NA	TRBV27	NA	CASSVSQNSYEQYF	TGTGCCAGCAGTGTTTCACAGAACTCCTACGAGCAGTACTTC
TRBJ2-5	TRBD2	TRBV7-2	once	CASTPLGLAGGKAQYF	TGTGCCAGCACCCCCCTAGGTCTAGCGGGAGGGAAAGCCCAGTACTTC
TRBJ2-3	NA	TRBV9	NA	CASSVGTTGLGVGTDTQYF	TGTGCCAGCAGCGTAGGGACGACGGGGCTAGGCGTGGGCACAGATACGCAGTATTTT
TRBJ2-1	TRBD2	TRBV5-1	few	CASSLVGSGRIHEQFF	TGCGCCAGCAGCTTGGTCGGTAGCGGGAGAATCCATGAGCAGTTCTTC
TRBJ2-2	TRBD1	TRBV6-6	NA	CASSWTDTGAGELFF	TGTGCCAGCAGTTGGACCGATACAGGGGCCGGGGAGCTGTTTTTT
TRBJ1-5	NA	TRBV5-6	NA	CASSLSPNSNQPQHF	TGTGCCAGCAGCTTGTCCCCTAATAGCAATCAGCCCCAGCATTTT
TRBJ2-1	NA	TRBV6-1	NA	CASRAFSYNEQFF	TGTGCCAGCAGGGCGTTTTCCTACAATGAGCAGTTCTTC
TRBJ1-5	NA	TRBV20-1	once	CSASSGASNQPQHF	TGCAGTGCTAGTTCCGGGGCCAGCAATCAGCCCCAGCATTTT
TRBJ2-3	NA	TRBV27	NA	CASRTGVIGTDTQYF	TGTGCCAGCAGAACGGGAGTGATTGGCACAGATACGCAGTATTTT
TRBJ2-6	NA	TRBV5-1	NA	CASSRDVAGANVLTF	TGCGCCAGCAGTAGGGACGTGGCTGGGGCCAACGTCCTGACTTTC
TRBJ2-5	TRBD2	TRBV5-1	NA	CASSSIAGQETQYF	TGCGCCAGCAGCTCAATAGCGGGGCAAGAGACCCAGTACTTC
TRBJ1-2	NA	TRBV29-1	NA	CSVVGVIGVSGYTF	TGCAGCGTTGTGGGAGTGATTGGGGTTTCTGGCTACACCTTC
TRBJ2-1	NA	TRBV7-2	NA	CASSSPAGLNEQFF	TGTGCCAGCAGCTCCCCCGCGGGTCTGAATGAGCAGTTCTTC
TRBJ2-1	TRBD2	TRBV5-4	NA	CASSLRRSGRVDEQFF	TGTGCCAGCAGCTTAAGGCGTAGCGGGAGGGTGGATGAGCAGTTCTTC
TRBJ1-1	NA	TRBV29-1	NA	CSVTGRMNTEAFF	TGCAGCGTCACAGGTCGCATGAACACTGAAGCTTTCTTT
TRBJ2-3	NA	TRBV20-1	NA	CSASEGLTDTQYF	TGCAGTGCTAGTGAGGGACTTACAGATACGCAGTATTTT
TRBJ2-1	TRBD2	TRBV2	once	CASSELAGHNEQFF	TGTGCCAGCAGTGAACTAGCGGGCCACAATGAGCAGTTCTTC